Here is one T cell receptor (beta chain) with its context. This entry belongs to a study of shared clonotypes between healthy human individuals. The CDR3 extends over 18 amino acids. CDR1 SGHTA and CDR2 FQGNSA come from the germline V gene. Between the trimmed V and J ends, which lost 3 bases and 4 bases, there was a span of 24 bases. This table comes from immunoSEQ multiplex PCR, and its TCRdb copy is limited to in-frame clones, with some not included. The sample yields roughly 530,000 clones, about 95% seen once. The TCR was taken from a woman aged 25 to 39 in good health. Sequencing was performed on naive CD4+ T cells sorted from blood. Specified subset: CD45RA+ positively selected. The genes are TRBV7-2 and TRBJ2-5; tentative D call: TRBD1 (6 bases). CDR3 bases: TGTGCCAGCAGCTTGAAGAATTGGGCAGGGGTTGAAGGAGAGACCCAGTACTTC. It translates to CASSLKNWAGVEGETQYF. Full variable domain (outside the CDR3, taken from reference TRBV7-2 and TRBJ2-5): GAGVSQSPSNKVTEKGKDVELRCDPISGHTALYWYRQSLGQGLEFLIYFQGNSAPDKSGLPSDRFSAERTGGSVSTLTIQRTQQEDSAVYLCASSLKNWAGVEGETQYFGPGTRLLVL.